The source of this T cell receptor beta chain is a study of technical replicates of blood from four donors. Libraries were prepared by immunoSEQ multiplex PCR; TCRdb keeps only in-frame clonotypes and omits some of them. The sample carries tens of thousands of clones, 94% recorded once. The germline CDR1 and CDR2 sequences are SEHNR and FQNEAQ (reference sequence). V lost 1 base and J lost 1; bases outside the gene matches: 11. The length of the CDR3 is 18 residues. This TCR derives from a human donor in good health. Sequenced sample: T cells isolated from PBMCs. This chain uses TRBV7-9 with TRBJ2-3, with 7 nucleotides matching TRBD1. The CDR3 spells CASSLGQGVLPRTDTQYF. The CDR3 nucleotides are TGTGCCAGCAGCTTAGGCCAGGGGGTTCTACCTCGCACAGATACGCAGTATTTT.